This TCR beta chain emerged from a study of T-cell reconstitution after alpha-beta-depleted transplantation in children. Unique molecular identifiers were used to barcode this TCRbeta library. TCRdb itself ran the PCR reads through MiXCR, one entry per CDR3 protein. The table shows approximately 1,000,000 distinct CDR3 sequences, with about 29% occurring only once. Findings and limits, study-wide: When one year had passed after transplant, most T-cell counts and diversity came from newly produced T cells. Reportedly, only several hundred clones from non-depleted graft cells drove alpha-beta T-cell counts at about two months. It was surviving recipient T cells and thymic progenitors that gave some patients high TCRbeta diversity at day 60.

This clonotype was picked up a small number of times. Its antigen is currently unknown. Per the germline V gene, CDR1 is SQVTM and CDR2 is ANQGSEA. The V and J ends lost 7 bases and 7 bases, in that order; junction bases with no gene match: 7. The CDR3 is 13 amino acids. The sequencing used PBMCs, mostly from graft donor cells, collected 360 days after TCRalphabeta/CD19-depleted stem cell transplant. This receptor was taken from a boy less than two years old who had a stem cell transplant for SCID, so the T cells may come from the graft donor. V and J are TRBV29-1 and TRBJ2-1; the match to TRBD1 covers 10 bases. The CDR3, as DNA: TGCAGCGCCGGGGACAGGGGAAGGAATGAGCAGTTCTTC. It codes for CSAGDRGRNEQFF.